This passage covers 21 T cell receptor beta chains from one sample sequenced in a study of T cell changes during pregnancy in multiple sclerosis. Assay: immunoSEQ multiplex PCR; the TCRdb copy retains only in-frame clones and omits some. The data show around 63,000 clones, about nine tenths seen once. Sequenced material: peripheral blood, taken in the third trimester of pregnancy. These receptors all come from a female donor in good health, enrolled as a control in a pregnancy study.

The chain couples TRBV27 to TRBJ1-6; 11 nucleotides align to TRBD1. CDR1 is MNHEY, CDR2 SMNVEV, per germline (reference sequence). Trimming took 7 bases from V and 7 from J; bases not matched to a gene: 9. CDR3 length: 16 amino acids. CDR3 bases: TGTGCCAGCACCGACACCGGGACAGGGGGAAATTCACCCCTCCACTTT. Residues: CASTDTGTGGNSPLHF.

The CDR3 region is CASSQDAWGRGSDGYTF. The CDR3 bases are TGTGCCAGCAGCCAGGACGCGTGGGGCAGGGGCTCAGATGGCTACACCTTC. J is TRBJ1-2 and V is TRBV7-3, with D perhaps TRBD1 (6 bases). This CDR3 contains 17 residues. V lost 5 bases to trimming and J lost 6 bases, with 25 bases between them. CDR1 is SGHTA and CDR2 is FQGTGA in the germline V gene.

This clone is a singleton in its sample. The CDR3 here is CASSFTSYEQYF. CDR3 coding DNA: TGTGCCAGCAGTTTCACTAGTTACGAGCAGTACTTC. The chain is built from TRBV28 and TRBJ2-7, with a tentative D call TRBD2 (5 bases). The CDR3 sequence is 12 residues long. V lost 3 bases and J 4 bases, leaving 7 bases between the germline ends. Germline lookup yields CDR1 MDHEN and CDR2 SYDVKM.

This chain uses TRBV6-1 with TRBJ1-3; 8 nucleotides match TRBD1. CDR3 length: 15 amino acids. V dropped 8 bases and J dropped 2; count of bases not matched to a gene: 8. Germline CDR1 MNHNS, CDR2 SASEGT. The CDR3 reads CASGLTGEAGNTIYF. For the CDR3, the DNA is TGTGCCAGCGGATTGACAGGGGAGGCTGGAAACACCATATATTTT.

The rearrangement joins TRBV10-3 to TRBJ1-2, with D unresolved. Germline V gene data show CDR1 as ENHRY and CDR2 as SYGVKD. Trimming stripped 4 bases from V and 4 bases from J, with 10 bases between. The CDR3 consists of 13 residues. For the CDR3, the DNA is TGTGCCATCAGTGCCGAGAAGTCCTATGGCTACACCTTC. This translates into CAISAEKSYGYTF.

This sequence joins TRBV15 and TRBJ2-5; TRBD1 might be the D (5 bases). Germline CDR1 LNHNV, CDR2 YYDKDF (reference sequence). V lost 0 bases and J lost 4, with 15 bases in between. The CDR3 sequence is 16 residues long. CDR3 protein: CATSRDVSRERETQYF. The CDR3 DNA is TGTGCCACCAGCAGAGATGTAAGCAGGGAACGAGAGACCCAGTACTTC.

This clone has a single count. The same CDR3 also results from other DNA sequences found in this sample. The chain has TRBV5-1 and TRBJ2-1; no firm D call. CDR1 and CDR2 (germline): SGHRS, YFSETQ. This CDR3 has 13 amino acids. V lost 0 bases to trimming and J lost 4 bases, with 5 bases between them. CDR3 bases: TGCGCCAGCAGCTTGGGGCAATACAATGAGCAGTTCTTC. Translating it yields CASSLGQYNEQFF.

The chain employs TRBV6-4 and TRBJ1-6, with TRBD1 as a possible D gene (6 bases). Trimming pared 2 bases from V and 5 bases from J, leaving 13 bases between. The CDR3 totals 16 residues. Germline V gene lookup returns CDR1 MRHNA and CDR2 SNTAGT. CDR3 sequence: CASSDTGGGDNSPLHF. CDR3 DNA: TGTGCCAGCAGTGACACTGGAGGGGGGGATAATTCACCCCTCCACTTT.

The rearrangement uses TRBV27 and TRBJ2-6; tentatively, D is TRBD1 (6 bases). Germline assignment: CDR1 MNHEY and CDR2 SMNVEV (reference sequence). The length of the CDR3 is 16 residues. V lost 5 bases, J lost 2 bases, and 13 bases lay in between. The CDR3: CASSDSGVTGANVLTF. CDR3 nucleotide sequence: TGTGCCAGCAGTGATTCAGGGGTTACTGGGGCCAACGTCCTGACTTTC.

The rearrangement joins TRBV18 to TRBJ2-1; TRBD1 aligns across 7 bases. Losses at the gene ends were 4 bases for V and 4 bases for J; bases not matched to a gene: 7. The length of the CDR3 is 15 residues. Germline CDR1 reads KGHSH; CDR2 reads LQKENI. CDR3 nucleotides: TGTGCCAGCTCACTTCGGACAGGAGCGTACAATGAGCAGTTCTTC. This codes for CASSLRTGAYNEQFF.

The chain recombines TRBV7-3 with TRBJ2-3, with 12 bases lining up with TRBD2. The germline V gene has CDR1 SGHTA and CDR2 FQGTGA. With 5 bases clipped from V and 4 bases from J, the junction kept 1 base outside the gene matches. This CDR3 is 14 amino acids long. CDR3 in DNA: TGTGCCAGCAGCCCTAGCGGGGGGGCAGATACGCAGTATTTT. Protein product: CASSPSGGADTQYF.

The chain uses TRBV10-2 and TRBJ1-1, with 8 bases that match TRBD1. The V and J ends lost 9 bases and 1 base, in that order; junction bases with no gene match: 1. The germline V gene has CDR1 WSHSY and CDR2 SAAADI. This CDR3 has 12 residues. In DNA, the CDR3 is TGCGCCAGTGGGACAGGGAACACTGAAGCTTTCTTT. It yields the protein CASGTGNTEAFF.

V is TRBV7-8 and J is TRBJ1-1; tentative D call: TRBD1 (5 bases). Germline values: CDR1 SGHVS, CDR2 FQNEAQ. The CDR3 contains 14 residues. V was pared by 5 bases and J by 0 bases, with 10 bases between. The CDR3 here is CASSPDRLNTEAFF. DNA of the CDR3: TGTGCCAGCAGCCCCGACAGACTGAACACTGAAGCTTTCTTT.

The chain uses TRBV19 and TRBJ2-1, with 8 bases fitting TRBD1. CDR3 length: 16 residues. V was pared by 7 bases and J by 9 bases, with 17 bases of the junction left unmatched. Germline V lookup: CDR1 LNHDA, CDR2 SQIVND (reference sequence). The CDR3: CASNQGGQGSLGEQFF. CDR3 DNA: TGTGCCAGTAACCAAGGAGGACAGGGAAGCTTAGGTGAGCAGTTCTTC.

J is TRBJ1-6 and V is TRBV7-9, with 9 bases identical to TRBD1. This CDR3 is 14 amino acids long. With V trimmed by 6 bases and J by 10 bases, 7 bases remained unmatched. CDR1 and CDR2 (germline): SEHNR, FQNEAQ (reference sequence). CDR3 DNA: TGTGCCAGCAGACAAATGACAGGGGGATCACCCCTCCACTTT. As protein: CASRQMTGGSPLHF.

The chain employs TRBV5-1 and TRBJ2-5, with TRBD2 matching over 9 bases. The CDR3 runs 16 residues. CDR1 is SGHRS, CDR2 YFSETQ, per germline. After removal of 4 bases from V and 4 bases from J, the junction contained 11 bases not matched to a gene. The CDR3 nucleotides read TGCGCCAGCAGCACCGAAAGTAGCGGGGGATCAGAGACCCAGTACTTC. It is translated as CASSTESSGGSETQYF.

The CDR3, as DNA: TGTGCCAGTAGTATCGGCGGGCAAGGCAATGAGCAGTTCTTC. It yields the protein CASSIGGQGNEQFF. The rearrangement joins TRBV19 to TRBJ2-1; D possibly corresponds to TRBD2 (5 bases). V lost 3 bases and J 6 bases, leaving 12 bases between the germline ends. This CDR3 has 14 residues. Per germline, CDR1 LNHDA and CDR2 SQIVND (reference sequence).

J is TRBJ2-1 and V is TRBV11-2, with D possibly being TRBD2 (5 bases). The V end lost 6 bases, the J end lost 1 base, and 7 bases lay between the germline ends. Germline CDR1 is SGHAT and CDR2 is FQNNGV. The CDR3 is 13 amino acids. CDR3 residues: CASRPGSYNEQFF. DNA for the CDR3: TGTGCCAGCAGGCCGGGATCCTACAATGAGCAGTTCTTC.

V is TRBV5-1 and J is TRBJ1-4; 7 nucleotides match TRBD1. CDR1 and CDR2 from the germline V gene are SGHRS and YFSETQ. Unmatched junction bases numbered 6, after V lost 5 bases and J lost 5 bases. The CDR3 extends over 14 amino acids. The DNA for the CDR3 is TGCGCCAGCAGAGGAGGGGGCGGGAATGAAAAACTGTTTTTT. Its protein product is CASRGGGGNEKLFF.

The CDR3 nucleotides are TGTGCCAGTAGCCAGGGACAGGGAAACAATCAGCCCCAGCATTTT. This encodes CASSQGQGNNQPQHF. The chain joins TRBV19 to TRBJ1-5; 9 positions agree with TRBD1. V gave up 6 bases and J gave up 3 bases; unmatched junction bases: 6. This CDR3 is built from 15 residues. The germline V gene encodes CDR1 LNHDA and CDR2 SQIVND (reference sequence).

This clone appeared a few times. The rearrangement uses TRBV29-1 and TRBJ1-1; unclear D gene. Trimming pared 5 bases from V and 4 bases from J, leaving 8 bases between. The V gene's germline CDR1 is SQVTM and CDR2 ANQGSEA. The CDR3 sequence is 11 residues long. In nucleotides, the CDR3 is TGCAGCGTTCGCGGAAGCACTGAAGCTTTCTTT. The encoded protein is CSVRGSTEAFF.